In its sample, the clone carrying this T cell receptor beta chain was seen many times. Its antigen remains unidentified. In TCRdb, the reads were re-called with MiXCR into one record per CDR3 protein. The sample yields more than 650,000 distinct CDR3 sequences, less than 40% seen once. The CDR3 is 15 amino acids. Germline V CDR1 and CDR2: MDHEN, SYDVKM. The trim removed 5 bases at V and 3 bases at J, leaving 9 bases unmatched. The sample originates from a study of T cell repertoires in cytomegalovirus infection. The wider study: CMV infection and matching HLA type were both indicated by public TCR beta signatures. Findings and caveats of the study: Cumulative public TCR beta family frequency identified carriers of CMV plus the relevant HLA. HLA-C-restricted CMV clonotypes gave the most frequent clonotype in two of eight donors.

The sample was PBMCs. This sequence joins TRBV28 and TRBJ2-7; 8 positions agree with TRBD1. The TCR sequence derives from a human donor in good health (CMV status not recorded). Some clones in this sample may be carry-over from other donors' samples. This CDR3 reads CASSSAGGILYEQYF. In nucleotides, the CDR3 is TGTGCCAGCAGTAGCGCAGGGGGCATTCTCTACGAGCAGTACTTC.